The T cell receptor beta chain under discussion was sequenced for a study of cytomegalovirus exposure and HLA in healthy donors. Measured with immunoSEQ multiplex PCR; TCRdb has only the in-frame clones, and not every one. The table lists over 200,000 clones, almost 90% of them singletons. This CDR3 is built from 13 residues. The V end lost 7 bases, the J end lost 0 bases, and 7 bases lay between the germline ends. From germline, CDR1 is GTSNPN and CDR2 SVGIG (reference sequence). The sample comprised PBMCs. V is TRBV30 and J is TRBJ2-6; no clear D gene. The receptor's source is a woman between 18 and 29 years old in good health and CMV-seronegative. CDR3 in DNA: TGTGCCTCAGGATCCTCTGGGGCCAACGTCCTGACTTTC. It specifies CASGSSGANVLTF.